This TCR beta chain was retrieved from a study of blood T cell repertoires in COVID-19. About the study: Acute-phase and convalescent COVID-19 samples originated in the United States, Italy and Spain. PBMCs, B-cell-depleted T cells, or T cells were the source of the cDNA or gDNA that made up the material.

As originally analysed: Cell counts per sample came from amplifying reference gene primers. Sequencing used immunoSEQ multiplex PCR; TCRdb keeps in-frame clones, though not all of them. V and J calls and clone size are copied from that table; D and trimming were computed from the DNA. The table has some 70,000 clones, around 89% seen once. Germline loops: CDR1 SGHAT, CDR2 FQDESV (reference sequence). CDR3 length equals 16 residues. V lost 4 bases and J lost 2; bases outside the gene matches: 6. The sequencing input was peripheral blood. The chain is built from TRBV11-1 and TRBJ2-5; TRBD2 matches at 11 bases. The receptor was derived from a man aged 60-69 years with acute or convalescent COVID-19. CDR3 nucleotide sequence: TGTGCCAGCAGCTACACTAGCGGGAGCGTACAAGAGACCCAGTACTTC. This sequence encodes CASSYTSGSVQETQYF.